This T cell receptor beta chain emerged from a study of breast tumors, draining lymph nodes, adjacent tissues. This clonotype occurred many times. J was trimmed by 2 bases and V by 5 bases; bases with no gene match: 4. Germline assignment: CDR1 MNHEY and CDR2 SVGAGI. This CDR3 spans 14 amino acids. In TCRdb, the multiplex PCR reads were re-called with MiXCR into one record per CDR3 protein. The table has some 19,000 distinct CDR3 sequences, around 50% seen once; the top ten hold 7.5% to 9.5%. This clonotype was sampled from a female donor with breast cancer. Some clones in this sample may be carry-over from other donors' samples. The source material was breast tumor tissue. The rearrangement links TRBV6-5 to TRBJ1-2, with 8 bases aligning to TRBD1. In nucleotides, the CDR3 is TGTGCCAGCAGTCTTCGACAGGGGAACTATGGCTACACCTTC. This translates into CASSLRQGNYGYTF.